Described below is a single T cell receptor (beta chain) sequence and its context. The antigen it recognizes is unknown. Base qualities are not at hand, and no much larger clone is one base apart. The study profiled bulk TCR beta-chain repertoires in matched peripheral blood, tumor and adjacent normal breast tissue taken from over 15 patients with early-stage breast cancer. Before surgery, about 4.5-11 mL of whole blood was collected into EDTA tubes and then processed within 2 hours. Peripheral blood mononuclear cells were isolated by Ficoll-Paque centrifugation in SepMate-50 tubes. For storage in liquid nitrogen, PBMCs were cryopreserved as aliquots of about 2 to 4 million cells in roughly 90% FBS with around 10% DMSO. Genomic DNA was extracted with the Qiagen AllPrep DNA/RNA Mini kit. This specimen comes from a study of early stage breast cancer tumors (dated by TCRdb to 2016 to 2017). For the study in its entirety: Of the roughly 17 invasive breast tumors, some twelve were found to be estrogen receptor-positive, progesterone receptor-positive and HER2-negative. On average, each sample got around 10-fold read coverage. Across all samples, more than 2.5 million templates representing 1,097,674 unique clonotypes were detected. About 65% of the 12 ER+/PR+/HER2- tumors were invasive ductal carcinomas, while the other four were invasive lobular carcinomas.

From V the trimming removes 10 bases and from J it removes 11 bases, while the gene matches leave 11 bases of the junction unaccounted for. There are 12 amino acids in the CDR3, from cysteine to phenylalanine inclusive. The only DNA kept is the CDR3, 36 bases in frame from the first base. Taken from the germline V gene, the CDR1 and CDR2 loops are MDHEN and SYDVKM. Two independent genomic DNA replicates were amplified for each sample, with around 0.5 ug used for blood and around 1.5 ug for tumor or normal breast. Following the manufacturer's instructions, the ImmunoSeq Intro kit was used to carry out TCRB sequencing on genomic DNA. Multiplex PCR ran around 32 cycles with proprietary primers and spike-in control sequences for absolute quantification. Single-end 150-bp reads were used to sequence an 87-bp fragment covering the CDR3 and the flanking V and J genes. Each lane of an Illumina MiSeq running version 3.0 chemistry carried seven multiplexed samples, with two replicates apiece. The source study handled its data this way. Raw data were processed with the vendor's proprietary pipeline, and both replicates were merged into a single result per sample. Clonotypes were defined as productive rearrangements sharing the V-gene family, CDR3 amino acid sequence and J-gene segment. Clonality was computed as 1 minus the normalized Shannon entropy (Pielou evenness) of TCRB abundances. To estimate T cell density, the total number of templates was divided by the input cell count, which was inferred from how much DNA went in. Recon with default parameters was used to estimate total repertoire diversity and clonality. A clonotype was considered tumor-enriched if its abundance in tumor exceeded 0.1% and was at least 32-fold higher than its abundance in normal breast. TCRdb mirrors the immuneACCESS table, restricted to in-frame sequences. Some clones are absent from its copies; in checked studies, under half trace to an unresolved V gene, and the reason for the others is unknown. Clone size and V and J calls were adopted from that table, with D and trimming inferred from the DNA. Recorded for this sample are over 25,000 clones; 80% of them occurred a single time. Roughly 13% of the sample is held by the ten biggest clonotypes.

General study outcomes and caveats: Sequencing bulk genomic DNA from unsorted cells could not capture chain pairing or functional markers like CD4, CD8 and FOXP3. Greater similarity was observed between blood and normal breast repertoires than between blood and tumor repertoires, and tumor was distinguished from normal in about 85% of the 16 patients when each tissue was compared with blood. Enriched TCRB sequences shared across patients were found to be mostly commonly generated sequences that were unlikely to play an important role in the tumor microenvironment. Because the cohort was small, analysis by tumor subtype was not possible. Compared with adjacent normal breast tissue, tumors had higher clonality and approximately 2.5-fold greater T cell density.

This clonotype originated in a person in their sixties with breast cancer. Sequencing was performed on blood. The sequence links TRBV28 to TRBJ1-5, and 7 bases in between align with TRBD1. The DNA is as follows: TGTGCCATCAAGACAGGGCAGGAGACCCAGCATTTT. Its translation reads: CAIKTGQETQHF. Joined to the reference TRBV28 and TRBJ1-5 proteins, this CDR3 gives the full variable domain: DVKVTQSSRYLVKRTGEKVFLECVQDMDHENMFWYRQDPGLGLRLIYFSYDVKMKEKGDIPEGYSVSREKKERFSLILESASTNQTSMYLCAIKTGQETQHFGDGTRLSIL.